This TCR beta chain was retrieved from a study of sequential checkpoint blockade in melanoma. The overall study: Randomization was 1:1 between first-line nivolumab→ipilimumab and ipilimumab→nivolumab.

Trimming at V came to 0 bases and at J to 4 bases, leaving 1 base not matched to a gene. CDR1 is LNHDA and CDR2 is SQIVND in the germline V gene (reference sequence). The CDR3 spans 14 residues. Treatment noted: randomized to nivolumab then ipilimumab (arm A) or the reverse (arm B). Patients had received no earlier DNA-damaging chemotherapy. TCRdb's table, derived via immunoSEQ multiplex PCR, lists solely in-frame clones and lacks some. The sample lists 20,000 to 25,000 clones, around 80% seen once, with approximately 10% in the top ten. The chain employs TRBV19 and TRBJ2-7, with 9 bases matching TRBD2. Here the sequenced sample was CD8+ T cells sorted from blood (inferred from file names), taken from a patient given nivolumab and ipilimumab in sequence. The receptor comes from a human donor with melanoma. DNA for the CDR3: TGTGCCAGTAGTATAGATAGCGGGAGTTACGAGCAGTACTTC. This codes for CASSIDSGSYEQYF.